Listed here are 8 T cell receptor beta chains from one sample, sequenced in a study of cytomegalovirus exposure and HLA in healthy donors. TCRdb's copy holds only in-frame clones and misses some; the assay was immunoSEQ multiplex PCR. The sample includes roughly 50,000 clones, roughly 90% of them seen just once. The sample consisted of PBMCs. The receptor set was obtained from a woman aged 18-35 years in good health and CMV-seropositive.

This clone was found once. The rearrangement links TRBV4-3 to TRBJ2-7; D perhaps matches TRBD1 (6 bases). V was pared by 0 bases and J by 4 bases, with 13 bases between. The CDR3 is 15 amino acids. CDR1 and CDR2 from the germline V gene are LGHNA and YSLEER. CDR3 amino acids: CASSQDRDTDYEQYF. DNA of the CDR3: TGCGCCAGCAGCCAAGACCGGGACACCGATTACGAGCAGTACTTC.

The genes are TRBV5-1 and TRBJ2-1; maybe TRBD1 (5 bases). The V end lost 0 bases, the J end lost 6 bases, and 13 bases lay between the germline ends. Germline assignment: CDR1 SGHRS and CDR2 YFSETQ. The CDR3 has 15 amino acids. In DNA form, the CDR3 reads TGCGCCAGCAGCTTGGACCTGGGGCCCACCAATGAGCAGTTCTTC. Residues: CASSLDLGPTNEQFF.

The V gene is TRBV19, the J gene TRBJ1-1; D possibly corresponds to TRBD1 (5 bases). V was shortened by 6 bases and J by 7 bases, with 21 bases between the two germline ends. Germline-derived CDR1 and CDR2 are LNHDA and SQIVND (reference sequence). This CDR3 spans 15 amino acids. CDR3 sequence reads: CASRNQDISLVEAFF. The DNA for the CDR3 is TGTGCCAGTAGGAACCAGGACATTTCTTTAGTTGAAGCTTTCTTT.

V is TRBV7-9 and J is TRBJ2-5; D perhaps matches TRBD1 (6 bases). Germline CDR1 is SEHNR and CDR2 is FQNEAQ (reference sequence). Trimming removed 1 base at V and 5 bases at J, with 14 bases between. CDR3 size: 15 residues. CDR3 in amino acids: CASSLGWGLPETQYF. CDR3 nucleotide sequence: TGTGCCAGCAGCTTAGGATGGGGGCTACCGGAGACCCAGTACTTC.

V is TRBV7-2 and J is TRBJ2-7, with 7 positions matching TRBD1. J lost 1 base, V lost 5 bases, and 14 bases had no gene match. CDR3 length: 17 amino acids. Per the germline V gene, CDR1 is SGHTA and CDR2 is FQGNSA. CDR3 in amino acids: CASSPGWGQLISYEQYF. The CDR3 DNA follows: TGTGCCAGCAGCCCAGGTTGGGGACAGCTAATTTCCTACGAGCAGTACTTC.

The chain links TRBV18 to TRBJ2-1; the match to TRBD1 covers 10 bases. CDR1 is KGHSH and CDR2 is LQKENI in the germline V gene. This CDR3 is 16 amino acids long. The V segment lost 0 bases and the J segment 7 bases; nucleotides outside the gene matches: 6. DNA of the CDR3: TGTGCCAGCTCACCACCTCCGGACAGGGGGGTTAATGAGCAGTTCTTC. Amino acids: CASSPPPDRGVNEQFF. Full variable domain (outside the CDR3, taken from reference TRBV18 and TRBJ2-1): NAGVMQNPRHLVRRRGQEARLRCSPMKGHSHVYWYRQLPEEGLKFMVYLQKENIIDESGMPKERFSAEFPKEGPSILRIQQVVRGDSAAYFCASSPPPDRGVNEQFFGPGTRLTVL.

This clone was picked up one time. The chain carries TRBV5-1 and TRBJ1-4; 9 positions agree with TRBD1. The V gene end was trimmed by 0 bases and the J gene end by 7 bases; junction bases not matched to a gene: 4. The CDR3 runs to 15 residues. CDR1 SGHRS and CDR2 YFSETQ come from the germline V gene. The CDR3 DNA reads TGCGCCAGCAGCTTGGACGGGACAGGGTCTGAAAAACTGTTTTTT. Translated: CASSLDGTGSEKLFF.

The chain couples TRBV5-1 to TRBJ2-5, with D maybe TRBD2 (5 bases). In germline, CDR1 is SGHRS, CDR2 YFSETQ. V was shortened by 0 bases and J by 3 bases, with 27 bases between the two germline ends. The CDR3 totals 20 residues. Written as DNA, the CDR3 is TGCGCCAGCAGCTTGGGCCGCCGGGGAACGTGGTTTATTAAGGAAGAGACCCAGTACTTC. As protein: CASSLGRRGTWFIKEETQYF.